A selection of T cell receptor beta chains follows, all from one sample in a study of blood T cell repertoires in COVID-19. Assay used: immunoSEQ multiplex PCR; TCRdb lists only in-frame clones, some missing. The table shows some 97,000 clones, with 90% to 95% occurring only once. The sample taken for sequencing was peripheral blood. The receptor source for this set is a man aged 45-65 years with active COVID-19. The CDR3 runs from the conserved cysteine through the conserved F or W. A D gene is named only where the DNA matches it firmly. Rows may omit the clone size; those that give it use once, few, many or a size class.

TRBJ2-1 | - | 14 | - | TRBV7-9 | TGTGCCAGCAGCTTAGGACAGTCCTACAATGAGCAGTTCTTC | CASSLGQSYNEQFF
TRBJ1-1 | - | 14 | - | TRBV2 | TGTGCCAGCAGCGCGGGACCGGCGGTGGTGGTAGCTTTCTTT | CASSAGPAVVVAFF
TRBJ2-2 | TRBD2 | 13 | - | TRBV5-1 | TGCGCCAGCAGCAGGACTAGTCCCGGGGAGCTGTTTTTT | CASSRTSPGELFF
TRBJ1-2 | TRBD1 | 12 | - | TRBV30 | TGTGCCTGGAGTCAGGGGGCTCGTGGCTACACCTTC | CAWSQGARGYTF
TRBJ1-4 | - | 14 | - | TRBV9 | TGTGCCACAAAGGGGGAGTCTGTTAATGAAAAACTGTTTTTT | CATKGESVNEKLFF
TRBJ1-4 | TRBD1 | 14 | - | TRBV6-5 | TGTGCCAGCAGGCGACAGGGGGAGGTGGAAAAACTGTTTTTT | CASRRQGEVEKLFF
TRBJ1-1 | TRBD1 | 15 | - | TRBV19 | TGTGCCAGCAAGACAGGGTCGATGCTGAACACTGAAGCTTTCTTT | CASKTGSMLNTEAFF
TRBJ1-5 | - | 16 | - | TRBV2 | TGTGCCAGCAGGATGTCACCCGGGACTGGAGGTCAGCCCCAGCATTTT | CASRMSPGTGGQPQHF
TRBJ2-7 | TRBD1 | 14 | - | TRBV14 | TGTGCCAGCAGCCCAGGGACAGGCTCCTACGAGCAGTACTTC | CASSPGTGSYEQYF
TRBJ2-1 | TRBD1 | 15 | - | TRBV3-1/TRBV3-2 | TGTGCCAGCAGCCACTATAGACAGGGCGTGCATGAGCAGTTCTTC | CASSHYRQGVHEQFF
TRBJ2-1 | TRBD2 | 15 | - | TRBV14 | TGTGCCAGCGCGCCGGGACTAGCGGGGGTGGATGAGCAGTTCTTC | CASAPGLAGVDEQFF
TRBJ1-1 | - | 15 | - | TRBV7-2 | TGTGCCAGCAGCTTGCCGACAGGAGAGAACACTGAAGCTTTCTTT | CASSLPTGENTEAFF
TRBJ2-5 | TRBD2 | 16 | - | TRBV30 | TGTGCCTGGAGTCTGAGCGGGAGTCGGAGGACACAGACCCAGTACTTC | CAWSLSGSRRTQTQYF
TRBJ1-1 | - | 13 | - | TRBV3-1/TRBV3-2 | TGTGCCAGCAGCCGGGTAAGGGGCACTGAAGCTTTCTTT | CASSRVRGTEAFF
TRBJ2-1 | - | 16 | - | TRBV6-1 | TGTGCCAGCAGTGAAGTTCTCCGGCGGACTACAAATGAGCAGTTCTTC | CASSEVLRRTTNEQFF
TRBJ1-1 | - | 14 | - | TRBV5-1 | TGCGCCAGCAGCTTGGGCCCTACCAACACTGAAGCTTTCTTT | CASSLGPTNTEAFF
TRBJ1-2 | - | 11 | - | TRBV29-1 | TGCAGCGTTGACAGGGGTTATGGCTACACCTTC | CSVDRGYGYTF
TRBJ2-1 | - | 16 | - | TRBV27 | TGTGCCAGCATACCTGTAAGGGGCGGGGCGTCCAATGAGCAGTTCTTC | CASIPVRGGASNEQFF
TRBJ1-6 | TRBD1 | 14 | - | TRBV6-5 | TGTGCCAGCAGTACCGGGACAGATAATTCACCCCTCCACTTT | CASSTGTDNSPLHF
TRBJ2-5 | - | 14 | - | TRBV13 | TGTGCCAGCAGCCAGGGCCCACTCTCGGGGACCCAGTACTTC | CASSQGPLSGTQYF
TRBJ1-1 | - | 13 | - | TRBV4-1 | TGCGCCAGCAGCCAAAATAGGGGCGCTGAAGCTTTCTTT | CASSQNRGAEAFF
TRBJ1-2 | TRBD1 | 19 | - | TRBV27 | TGTGCCAGCAGTTCACGCCTAAGGGACAGGGGCCCCGCTGGGTATGGCTACACCTTC | CASSSRLRDRGPAGYGYTF
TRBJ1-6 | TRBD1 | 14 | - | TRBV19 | TGTGCCAGTAGTTCGGGACAGGGGAATTCACCCCTCCACTTT | CASSSGQGNSPLHF
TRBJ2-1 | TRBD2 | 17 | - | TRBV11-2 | TGTGCCAGCAGCTCCCCTTTCGGGACTAAAAGATCAAATGAGCAGTTCTTC | CASSSPFGTKRSNEQFF
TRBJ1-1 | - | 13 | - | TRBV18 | TGTGCCAGCTCACCCCCGGGGGGCACTGAAGCTTTCTTT | CASSPPGGTEAFF
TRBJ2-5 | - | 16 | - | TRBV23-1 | TGCGCCAGTCCCCCGGCCGGGGAAAAAAGCGGAGAGACCCAGTACTTC | CASPPAGEKSGETQYF
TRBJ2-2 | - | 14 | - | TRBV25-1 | TGTGCCAGCAGTGAATACAGGGACACCGGGGAGCTGTTTTTT | CASSEYRDTGELFF
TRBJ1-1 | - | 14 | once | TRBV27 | TGTGCCAGCCAAAGTGGGGCAATGAACACTGAAGCTTTCTTT | CASQSGAMNTEAFF
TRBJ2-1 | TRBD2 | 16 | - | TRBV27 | TGTGCCAGCAGTCGGACTAGCGGGAGGGTATACAATGAGCAGTTCTTC | CASSRTSGRVYNEQFF
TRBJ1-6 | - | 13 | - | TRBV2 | TGTGCCAGCACTACTCTCCCTTCATCACCCCTCCACTTT | CASTTLPSSPLHF
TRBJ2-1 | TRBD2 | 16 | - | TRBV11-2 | TGTGCCAGCAGCGGCGGGACTAGCGGGACCTACAATGAGCAGTTCTTC | CASSGGTSGTYNEQFF
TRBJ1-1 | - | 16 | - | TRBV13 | TGTGCCAGCAGCTTACTTCCGAATAGCAGACGCACTGAAGCTTTCTTT | CASSLLPNSRRTEAFF
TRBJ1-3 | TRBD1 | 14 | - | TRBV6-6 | TGTGCCAGCAGACCTCAGGGGGCTGGAAACACCATATATTTT | CASRPQGAGNTIYF
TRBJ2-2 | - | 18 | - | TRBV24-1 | TGTGCCACCAGTGATACCAAGGACAGCGGGGTGAACACCGGGGAGCTGTTTTTT | CATSDTKDSGVNTGELFF
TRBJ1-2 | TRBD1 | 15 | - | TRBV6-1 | TGTGCCAGCAGTGAAACTGCGGGGACAGTCTATGGCTACACCTTC | CASSETAGTVYGYTF
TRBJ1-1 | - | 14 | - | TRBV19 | TGTGCCAGTACCATTGGCAGGCCGAACACTGAAGCTTTCTTT | CASTIGRPNTEAFF
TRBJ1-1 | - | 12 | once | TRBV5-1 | TGCGCCAGCAGCCTCGGCGGCCTTGAAGCTTTCTTT | CASSLGGLEAFF
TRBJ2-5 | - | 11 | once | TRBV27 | TGTGCCAGCAGAAGAGAAGAGACCCAGTACTTC | CASRREETQYF
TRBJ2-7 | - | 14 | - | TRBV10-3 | TGTGCCATCAGTGAAGGTGGGCAGGATCCCCGCGAGTACTTC | CAISEGGQDPREYF
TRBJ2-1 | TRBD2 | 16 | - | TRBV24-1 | TGTGCCACCAGTGAATTCGGGACTACGCCCTACAATGAGCAGTTCTTC | CATSEFGTTPYNEQFF
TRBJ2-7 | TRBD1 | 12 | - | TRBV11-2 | TGTGCCAGCAGCTGGGACAGGGGCGAGCAGTACTTC | CASSWDRGEQYF
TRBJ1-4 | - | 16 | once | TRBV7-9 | TGTGCCAGCACCCAGGTGGGAGGCAGGCAAGGGGAAAAACTGTTTTTT | CASTQVGGRQGEKLFF
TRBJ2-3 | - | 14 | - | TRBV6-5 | TGTGCCACAAGGAGAGGGATAGGTACAGATACGCAGTATTTT | CATRRGIGTDTQYF
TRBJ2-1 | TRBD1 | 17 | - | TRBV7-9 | TGTGCCAGCAGCTTAGAGTTAGGGCAGGGGGCTTACAATGAGCAGTTCTTC | CASSLELGQGAYNEQFF
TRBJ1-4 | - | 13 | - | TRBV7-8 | TGTGCCAGCAGGAGGGCGGGGGATGAAAAACTGTTTTTT | CASRRAGDEKLFF
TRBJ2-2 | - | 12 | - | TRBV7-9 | TGTGCCAGCAGCTTAGTTCCGGGGGAGCTGTTTTTT | CASSLVPGELFF